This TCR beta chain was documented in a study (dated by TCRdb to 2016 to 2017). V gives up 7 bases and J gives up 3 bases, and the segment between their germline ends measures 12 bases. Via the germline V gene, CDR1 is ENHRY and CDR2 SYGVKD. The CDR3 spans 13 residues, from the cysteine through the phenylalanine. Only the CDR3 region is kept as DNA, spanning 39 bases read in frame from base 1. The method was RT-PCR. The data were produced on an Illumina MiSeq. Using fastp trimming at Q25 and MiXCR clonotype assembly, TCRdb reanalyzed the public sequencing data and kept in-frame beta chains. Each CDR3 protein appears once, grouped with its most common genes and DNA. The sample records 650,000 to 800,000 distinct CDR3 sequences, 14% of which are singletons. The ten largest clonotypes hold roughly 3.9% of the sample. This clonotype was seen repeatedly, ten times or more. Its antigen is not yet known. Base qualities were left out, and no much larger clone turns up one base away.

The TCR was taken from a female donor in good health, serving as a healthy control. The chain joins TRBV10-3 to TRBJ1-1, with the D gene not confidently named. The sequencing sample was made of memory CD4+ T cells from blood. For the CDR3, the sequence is CAITLTQDTEAFF. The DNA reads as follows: TGTGCCATCACCCTAACCCAAGACACTGAAGCTTTCTTT.